The 14 T cell receptor beta chains listed next were all sequenced from one sample in a study of blood T cell repertoires in COVID-19. The data were produced by immunoSEQ multiplex PCR, yet TCRdb's version contains in-frame clones alone and is incomplete. The table has 120,000 or so clones, about 88% seen once. The source material was peripheral blood. These receptors were collected from a man in his 60s with COVID-19, enrolled during active disease.

This sequence joins TRBV11-3 and TRBJ2-2, with 9 bases matching TRBD1. Germline V gene sequence: CDR1 SGHNT, CDR2 YENEEA. The junction had 7 bases not matched to a gene; V was cut back by 8 bases and J by 6 bases. The CDR3 sequence is 14 residues long. CDR3 sequence reads: CASRARTGAGELFF. The DNA for the CDR3 is TGTGCCAGCCGGGCCCGGACAGGGGCCGGGGAGCTGTTTTTT.

V usage is TRBV6-6 and J usage is TRBJ1-5, with D tentatively TRBD1 (5 bases). V was shortened by 4 bases and J by 0 bases, with 7 bases between the two germline ends. This CDR3 region has 14 residues. From germline, CDR1 is MNHNY and CDR2 SVGAGI (reference sequence). The CDR3 DNA is TGTGCCAGCAGTTCAGGGCCTAGCAATCAGCCCCAGCATTTT. Its protein is CASSSGPSNQPQHF.

V and J are TRBV5-8 and TRBJ2-1; 7 bases line up with TRBD1. The germline V gene encodes CDR1 SGHTS and CDR2 YDEGEE. This CDR3 comprises 15 residues. V was clipped by 4 bases and J by 4 bases; unmatched bases: 8. The DNA for the CDR3 is TGTGCCAGCAGCCCCGGGGACAGTTATTACAATGAGCAGTTCTTC. Residues: CASSPGDSYYNEQFF.

The rearrangement joins TRBV10-1 to TRBJ2-1, with TRBD1 matching 9 bases. V dropped 2 bases and J dropped 6; count of bases not matched to a gene: 8. The CDR3 is 16 amino acids. The germline CDR1 and CDR2 sequences are WNHNN and SYGVQD (reference sequence). This CDR3 reads CASSEGWDRVINEQFF. CDR3 DNA sequence: TGCGCCAGCAGTGAGGGCTGGGACAGGGTAATCAATGAGCAGTTCTTC.

J is TRBJ2-1 and V is TRBV5-1, with 7 nucleotides matching TRBD2. V was pared by 1 base and J by 5 bases, with 9 bases of the junction left unmatched. Per germline, CDR1 SGHRS and CDR2 YFSETQ. The CDR3 totals 16 residues. The CDR3 is CASSLFSSGVDNEQFF. The CDR3 nucleotides are TGCGCCAGCAGCTTGTTTTCCAGCGGGGTCGACAATGAGCAGTTCTTC.

This chain joins TRBV30 and TRBJ1-6; no reliable D call. V lost 2 bases and J lost 7, with 3 bases in between. The length of the CDR3 is 11 residues. The germline V gene encodes CDR1 GTSNPN and CDR2 SVGIG (reference sequence). The CDR3 sequence: CAWSQNSPLHF. Here the CDR3 DNA reads TGTGCCTGGAGTCAGAATTCACCCCTCCACTTT.

This clone occurred a few times. The chain carries TRBV29-1 and TRBJ2-3; 9 nucleotides align to TRBD2. J lost 6 bases, V lost 4 bases, and 11 bases had no gene match. Germline CDR1 is SQVTM and CDR2 is ANQGSEA. The CDR3 totals 15 residues. The CDR3: CSVALAGEAGDTQYF. In DNA form, the CDR3 reads TGCAGCGTTGCCTTAGCGGGAGAGGCCGGGGATACGCAGTATTTT.

This chain connects TRBV2 to TRBJ2-5, with TRBD1 matching over 7 bases. The V and J ends lost 4 bases and 6 bases, in that order; junction bases with no gene match: 11. Per germline, CDR1 SNHLY and CDR2 FYNNEI. This CDR3 has 15 amino acids. This chain's CDR3 is CASSGVKGGWKTQYF. The CDR3 DNA follows: TGTGCCAGCAGTGGGGTTAAAGGGGGCTGGAAGACCCAGTACTTC.

CDR3 loop: CASSFSWREYHNEQFF. CDR3 in DNA: TGTGCCAGCAGCTTTTCCTGGCGGGAGTACCACAATGAGCAGTTCTTC. This rearrangement joins TRBV12-1 to TRBJ2-1; TRBD2, the table's D call, lacks a check against the DNA. TRBV12-1 is an annotated pseudogene. The CDR3 consists of 16 residues.

The V call is TRBV30, the J call TRBJ2-1; D uncertain. Looked up from germline, CDR1 is GTSNPN and CDR2 is SVGIG (reference sequence). Trimming took 1 base from V and 6 from J, leaving 10 bases between them. This CDR3 has 13 amino acids. The CDR3 DNA is TGTGCCTGGAGTGCCGTAGCCTCCAATGAGCAGTTCTTC. Translation: CAWSAVASNEQFF.

This chain connects TRBV5-4 to TRBJ2-1, with a weak D call TRBD2 (7 bases). Trimming pared 1 base from V and 8 bases from J, leaving 13 bases between. Germline assignment: CDR1 SGHNT and CDR2 YYREEE (reference sequence). The CDR3 length is 14 residues. DNA of the CDR3: TGTGCCAGCAGCTTGAAACTAGGGGGGGATGAGCAGTTCTTC. It encodes CASSLKLGGDEQFF.

This CDR3 is CASSFDSSSGNTIYF. CDR3 DNA sequence: TGTGCCAGCAGTTTCGACAGCAGCTCTGGAAACACCATATATTTT. V and J are TRBV6-5 and TRBJ1-3; tentatively, D is TRBD1 (5 bases). Germline CDR1 and CDR2: MNHEY and SVGAGI. V was clipped by 4 bases and J by 0 bases, with 10 bases between them. There are 15 residues in the CDR3.

The chain joins TRBV13 to TRBJ1-2; TRBD1 might be the D (5 bases). Trimming removed 6 bases from V and 0 bases from J, with 26 bases in between. The germline V gene has CDR1 PRHDT and CDR2 FYEKMQ (reference sequence). This CDR3 comprises 19 residues. The CDR3 protein is CASSSEVDAGEVSNYGYTF. CDR3 bases: TGTGCCAGCAGTTCAGAGGTAGACGCGGGGGAAGTCTCTAACTATGGCTACACCTTC.

The genes are TRBV30 and TRBJ2-1; D unclear. The ends were cut back, 6 bases at V and 1 base at J, with 16 bases in the middle. CDR3 length: 15 amino acids. CDR1 GTSNPN and CDR2 SVGIG come from the germline V gene (reference sequence). CDR3 protein: CACHVPRWSYNEQFF. The CDR3 DNA follows: TGTGCCTGTCACGTCCCACGGTGGTCCTACAATGAGCAGTTCTTC.